This T cell receptor (beta chain) was found in a study of T cell responses to AZD1222 COVID-19 vaccine. Clones were sequenced by immunoSEQ multiplex PCR, and TCRdb holds only the in-frame ones, with some missing. The data contain roughly 67,000 clones, 88% of them singletons. Whole-study results and caveats: In a largely white British group with more females than males, clonal diversity was possibly underestimated. Without day 14 samples, only post-peak T cell repertoires were studied. Elevations in Spike-specific TCR breadth and depth followed administration of two AZD1222 doses.

CDR1 and CDR2 from the germline V gene are SGHAT and FQNNGV. The CDR3 sequence is 12 residues long. V was clipped by 0 bases and J by 7 bases, with 4 bases between them. In the case of this clone: The antigen remains undetermined.

The TCR was taken from an adult in good health. The gene calls are TRBV11-2 and TRBJ2-1; D gene ambiguous. The sequenced sample was peripheral blood, obtained on day 0 of AZD1222 vaccination. This chain's CDR3 is CASSLDRNEQFF. In nucleotides, the CDR3 is TGTGCCAGCAGCTTAGACAGAAATGAGCAGTTCTTC.